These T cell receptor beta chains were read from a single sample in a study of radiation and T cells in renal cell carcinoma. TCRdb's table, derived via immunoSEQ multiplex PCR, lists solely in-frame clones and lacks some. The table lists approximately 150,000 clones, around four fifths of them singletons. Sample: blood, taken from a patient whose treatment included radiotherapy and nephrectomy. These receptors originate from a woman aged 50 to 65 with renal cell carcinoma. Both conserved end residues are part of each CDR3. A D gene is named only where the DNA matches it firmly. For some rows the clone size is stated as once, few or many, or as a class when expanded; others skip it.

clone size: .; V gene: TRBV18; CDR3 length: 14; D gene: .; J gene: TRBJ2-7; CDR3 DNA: TGTGCCAGCTCACTCGCAAGCAGAGGCTACGAGCAGTACTTC; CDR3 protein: CASSLASRGYEQYF
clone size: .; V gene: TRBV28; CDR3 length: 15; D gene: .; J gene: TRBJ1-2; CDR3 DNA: TGTGCCAGCAGCTTTACGGAGGGAGCTAACTATGGCTACACCTTC; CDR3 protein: CASSFTEGANYGYTF
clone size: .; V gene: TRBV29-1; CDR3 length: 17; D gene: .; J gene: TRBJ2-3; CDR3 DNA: TGCAGCGTCGTCTTTTTGGACAGTCCTCTCAGCACAGATACGCAGTATTTT; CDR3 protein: CSVVFLDSPLSTDTQYF
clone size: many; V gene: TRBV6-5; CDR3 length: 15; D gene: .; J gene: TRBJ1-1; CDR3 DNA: TGTGCCAGCAGACAAAAGGGGGGAGTGAACACTGAAGCTTTCTTT; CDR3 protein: CASRQKGGVNTEAFF
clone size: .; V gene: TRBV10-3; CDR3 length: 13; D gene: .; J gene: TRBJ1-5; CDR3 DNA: TGTGCCAGTCGGTACGAGCCGAATCAGCCCCAGCATTTT; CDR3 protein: CASRYEPNQPQHF
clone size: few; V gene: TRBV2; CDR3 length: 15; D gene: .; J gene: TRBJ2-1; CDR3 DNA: TGTGCCAGCACCGAACAGGCAGTTGGAGGCAATGAGCAGTTCTTC; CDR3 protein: CASTEQAVGGNEQFF
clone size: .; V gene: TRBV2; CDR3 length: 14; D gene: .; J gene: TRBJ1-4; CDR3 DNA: TGTGCCAGCAGGGCTAGGGGCACCTCTGAAAAACTGTTTTTT; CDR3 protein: CASRARGTSEKLFF
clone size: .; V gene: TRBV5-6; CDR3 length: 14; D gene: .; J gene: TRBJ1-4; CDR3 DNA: TGTGCCAGCAGCTTAGGGGACGGGAGACAAAAACTGTTTTTT; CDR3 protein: CASSLGDGRQKLFF
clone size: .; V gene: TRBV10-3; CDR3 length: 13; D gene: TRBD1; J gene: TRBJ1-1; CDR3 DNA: TGTGCCATCAGTGAGGGTGGACAGGGGGAAGCTTTCTTT; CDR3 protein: CAISEGGQGEAFF
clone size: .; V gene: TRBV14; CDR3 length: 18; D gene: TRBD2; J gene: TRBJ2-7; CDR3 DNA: TGTGCCAGCAGCCTTAAAAGCGGAAGGGTCGGGGAGGGGCGCGAGCAGTACTTC; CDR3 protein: CASSLKSGRVGEGREQYF
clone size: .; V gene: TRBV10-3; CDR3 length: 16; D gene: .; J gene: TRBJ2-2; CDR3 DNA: TGTGCCATCAGTGGTTCCGGAGACGCGAACACCGGGGAGCTGTTTTTT; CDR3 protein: CAISGSGDANTGELFF
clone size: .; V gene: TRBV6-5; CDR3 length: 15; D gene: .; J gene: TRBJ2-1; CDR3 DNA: TGTGCCAGCAGTTCAGGGCGCTGGGAGTACAATGAGCAGTTCTTC; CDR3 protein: CASSSGRWEYNEQFF
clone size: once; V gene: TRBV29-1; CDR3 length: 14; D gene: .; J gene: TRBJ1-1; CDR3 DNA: TGCAGCGTTGACGGTGGCCCCGAGGGCACTGAAGCTTTCTTT; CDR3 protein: CSVDGGPEGTEAFF
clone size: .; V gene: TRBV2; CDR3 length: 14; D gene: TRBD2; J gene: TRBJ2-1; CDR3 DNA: TGTGCCAGCAATTTAGCGGGCCGGCAGAATGAGCAGTTCTTC; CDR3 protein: CASNLAGRQNEQFF
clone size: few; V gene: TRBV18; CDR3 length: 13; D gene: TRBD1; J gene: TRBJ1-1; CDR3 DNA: TGTGCCAGCTCACCTCAACAGGGGACTGAAGCTTTCTTT; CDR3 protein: CASSPQQGTEAFF
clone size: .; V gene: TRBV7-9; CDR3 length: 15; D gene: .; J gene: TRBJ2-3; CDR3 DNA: TGTGCCAGCAGCTTCGGGGCCCAAGGGGCAGATACGCAGTATTTT; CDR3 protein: CASSFGAQGADTQYF
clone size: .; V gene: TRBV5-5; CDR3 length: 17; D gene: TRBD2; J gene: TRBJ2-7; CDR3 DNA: TGTGCCAGCAGCCCGGGACTAGCGGGAGCGGAGTCCTACGAGCAGTACTTC; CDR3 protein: CASSPGLAGAESYEQYF
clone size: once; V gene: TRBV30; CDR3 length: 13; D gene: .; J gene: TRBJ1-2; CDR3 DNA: TGTGCCTGGAGTCCTGACAGAAACTATGGCTACACCTTC; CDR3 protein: CAWSPDRNYGYTF
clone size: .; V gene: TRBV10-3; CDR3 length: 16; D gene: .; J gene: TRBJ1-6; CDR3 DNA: TGTGCCATCAGTGAGTTGGATAATGTCTATAATTCACCCCTCCACTTT; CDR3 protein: CAISELDNVYNSPLHF
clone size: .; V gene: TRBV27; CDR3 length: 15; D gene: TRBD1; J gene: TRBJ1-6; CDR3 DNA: TGTGCCAGCAGTTCCGACAGGGTTGGGGATTCACCCCTCCACTTT; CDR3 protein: CASSSDRVGDSPLHF
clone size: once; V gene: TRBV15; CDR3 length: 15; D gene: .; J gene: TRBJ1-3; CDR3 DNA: TGTGCCACCAGCAGACAGTCTTCGGGAGGAAACACCATATATTTT; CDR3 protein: CATSRQSSGGNTIYF
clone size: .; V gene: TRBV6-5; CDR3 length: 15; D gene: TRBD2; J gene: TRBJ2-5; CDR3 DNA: TGTGCCAGCAGTTACTCGGGCCTAGCGGAGGAGACCCAGTACTTC; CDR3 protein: CASSYSGLAEETQYF
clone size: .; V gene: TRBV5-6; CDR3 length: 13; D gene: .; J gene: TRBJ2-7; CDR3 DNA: TGTGCCAGCAGCCCCACAGGGCCTGCCGAGCAGTACTTC; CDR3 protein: CASSPTGPAEQYF
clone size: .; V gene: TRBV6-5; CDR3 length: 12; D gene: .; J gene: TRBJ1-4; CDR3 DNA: TGTGCCAGCATGTCCACTAATGAAAAACTGTTTTTT; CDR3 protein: CASMSTNEKLFF
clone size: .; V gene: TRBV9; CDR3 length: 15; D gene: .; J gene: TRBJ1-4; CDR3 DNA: TGTGCCAGCAGCGTAGCCGGGGGCCCAAATGAAAAACTGTTTTTT; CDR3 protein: CASSVAGGPNEKLFF
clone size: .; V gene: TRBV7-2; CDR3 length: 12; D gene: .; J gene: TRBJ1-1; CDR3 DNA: TGTGCCAGCAGCGCAGAGAACACTGAAGCTTTCTTT; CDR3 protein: CASSAENTEAFF
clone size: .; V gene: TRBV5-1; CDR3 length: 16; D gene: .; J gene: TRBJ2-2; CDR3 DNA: TGCGCCAGCACCCCGGACGGGGGTCTAAACCAGGGGGAGCTGTTTTTT; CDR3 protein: CASTPDGGLNQGELFF
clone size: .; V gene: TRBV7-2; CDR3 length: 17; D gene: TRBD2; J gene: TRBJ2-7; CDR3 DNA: TGTGCCAGCAGCTTTGCCGGGACTAGCGGGAGTTGGGCCGAGCAGTACTTC; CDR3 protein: CASSFAGTSGSWAEQYF
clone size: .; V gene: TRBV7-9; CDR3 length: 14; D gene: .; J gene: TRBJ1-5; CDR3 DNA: TGTGCCAGCAGCTCCCGACAGGAAAATCAGCCCCAGCATTTT; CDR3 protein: CASSSRQENQPQHF
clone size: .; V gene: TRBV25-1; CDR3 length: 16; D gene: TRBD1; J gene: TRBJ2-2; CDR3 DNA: TGTGCCAGCAGTGACCTCGGGACAGGGGACACCGGGGAGCTGTTTTTT; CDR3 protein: CASSDLGTGDTGELFF
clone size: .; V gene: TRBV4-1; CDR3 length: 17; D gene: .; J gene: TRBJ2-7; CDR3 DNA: TGCGCCAGCAGCCAAGAGGCCGCCGGCAGGACGTCAAACGAGCAGTACTTC; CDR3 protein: CASSQEAAGRTSNEQYF
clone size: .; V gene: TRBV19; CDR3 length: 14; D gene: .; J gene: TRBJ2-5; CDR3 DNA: TGTGCCAGTAGTGCGGGACAGAACCAAGAGACCCAGTACTTC; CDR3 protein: CASSAGQNQETQYF
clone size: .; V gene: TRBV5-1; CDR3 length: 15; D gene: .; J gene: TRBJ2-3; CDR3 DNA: TGCGCCAGCAGCTTGGATGGCGGCCGCACAGATACGCAGTATTTT; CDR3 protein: CASSLDGGRTDTQYF
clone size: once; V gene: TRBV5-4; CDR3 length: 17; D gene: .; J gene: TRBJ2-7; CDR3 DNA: TGTGCCAGCAGGAAGGGGGGTAGCGCATACTATAGCAACGAGCAGTACTTC; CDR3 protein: CASRKGGSAYYSNEQYF
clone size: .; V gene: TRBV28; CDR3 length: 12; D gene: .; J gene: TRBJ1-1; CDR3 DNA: TGTGCCGTCCATTCTTCTGCCCCTGAAGCTTTCTTT; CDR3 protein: CAVHSSAPEAFF
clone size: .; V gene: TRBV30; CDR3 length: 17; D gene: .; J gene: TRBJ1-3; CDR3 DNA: TGTGCCTGGAGTGTACTGTTGACATGGCCCTCTGGAAACACCATATATTTT; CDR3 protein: CAWSVLLTWPSGNTIYF
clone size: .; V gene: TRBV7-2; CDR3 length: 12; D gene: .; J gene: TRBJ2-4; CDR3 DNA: TGTGCCAGCAGCCAAGGGCCAAACATTCAGTACTTC; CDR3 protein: CASSQGPNIQYF
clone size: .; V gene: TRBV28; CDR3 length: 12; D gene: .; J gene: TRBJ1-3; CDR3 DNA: TGTGCCAGCAGGAGGCCCGGGGACACCATATATTTT; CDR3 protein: CASRRPGDTIYF
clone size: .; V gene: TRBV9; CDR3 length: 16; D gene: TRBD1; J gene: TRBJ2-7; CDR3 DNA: TGTGCCAGCAGCGTAGGCGTCCTGACAGGGCCCCACGAGCAGTACTTC; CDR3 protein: CASSVGVLTGPHEQYF
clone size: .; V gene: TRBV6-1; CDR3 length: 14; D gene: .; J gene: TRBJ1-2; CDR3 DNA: TGTGCCAGCAGTGATCAACAGGTGAACTATGGCTACACCTTC; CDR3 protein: CASSDQQVNYGYTF
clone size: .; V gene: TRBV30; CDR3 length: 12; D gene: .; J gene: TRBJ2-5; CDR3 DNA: TGTGCCTGGAGTAACCCCGGCGAGACCCAGTACTTC; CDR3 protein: CAWSNPGETQYF
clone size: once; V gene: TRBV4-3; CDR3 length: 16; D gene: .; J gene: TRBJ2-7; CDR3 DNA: TGCGCCAGCAGCCAAGATACAGGTCAAGGGTACTACGAGCAGTACTTC; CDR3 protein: CASSQDTGQGYYEQYF
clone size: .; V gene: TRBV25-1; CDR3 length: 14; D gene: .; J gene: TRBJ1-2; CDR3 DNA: TGTGCCAGCAGTATCCAAGGGGTTTCCTATGGCTACACCTTC; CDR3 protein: CASSIQGVSYGYTF
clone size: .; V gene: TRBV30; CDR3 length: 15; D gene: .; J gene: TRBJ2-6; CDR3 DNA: TGTGCCTGGAGCCCCTGGGGTCTTGGGGCCAACGTCCTGACTTTC; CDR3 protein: CAWSPWGLGANVLTF
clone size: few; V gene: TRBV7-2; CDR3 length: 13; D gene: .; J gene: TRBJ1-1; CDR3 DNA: TGTGCCAGCAGTGTGGACGGGAACACTGAAGCTTTCTTT; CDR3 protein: CASSVDGNTEAFF
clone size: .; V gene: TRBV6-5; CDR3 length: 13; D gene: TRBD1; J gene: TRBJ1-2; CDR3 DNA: TGTGCCAGCAGCCAGCCAGCGCAGGGGGCTCAGACCTTC; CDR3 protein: CASSQPAQGAQTF
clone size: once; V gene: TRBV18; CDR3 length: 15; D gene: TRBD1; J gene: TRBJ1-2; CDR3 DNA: TGTGCCAGCTCACCACTCTCAGGGGGCTTCTATGGCTACACCTTC; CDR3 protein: CASSPLSGGFYGYTF
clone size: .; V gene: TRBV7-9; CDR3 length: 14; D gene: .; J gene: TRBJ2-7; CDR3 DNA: TGTGCCAGCAGCTACCAATACCAGGACTACGAGCAGTACTTC; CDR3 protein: CASSYQYQDYEQYF
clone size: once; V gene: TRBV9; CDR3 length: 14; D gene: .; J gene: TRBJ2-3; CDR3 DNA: TGTGCCAGCAGCTTAGCGGTACCCACAGATACGCAGTATTTT; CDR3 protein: CASSLAVPTDTQYF
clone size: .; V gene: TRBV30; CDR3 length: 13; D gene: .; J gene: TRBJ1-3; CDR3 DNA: TGTGCCTGGGCATTAAACCTAAGAAACACCATATATTTT; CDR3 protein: CAWALNLRNTIYF
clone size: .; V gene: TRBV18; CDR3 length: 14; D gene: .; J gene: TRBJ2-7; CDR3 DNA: TGTGCCAGCTCACCACGCAGCGGAGACTACGAGCAGTACTTC; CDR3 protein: CASSPRSGDYEQYF
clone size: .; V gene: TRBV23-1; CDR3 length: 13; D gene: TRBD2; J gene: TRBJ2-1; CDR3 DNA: TGCGCCGGCGGGAGCCTCACCTACAATGAGCAGTTCTTC; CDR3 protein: CAGGSLTYNEQFF
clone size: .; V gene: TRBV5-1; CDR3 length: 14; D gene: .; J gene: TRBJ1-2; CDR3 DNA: TGCGCCAGCAGCTTGGAGGGGGGCCACTATGGCTACACCTTC; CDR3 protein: CASSLEGGHYGYTF
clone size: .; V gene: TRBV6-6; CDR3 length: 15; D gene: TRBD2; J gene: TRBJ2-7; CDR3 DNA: TGTGCCAGCAGTTACGTGAGGCGGGGGGGTGACGAGCAGTACTTC; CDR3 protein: CASSYVRRGGDEQYF